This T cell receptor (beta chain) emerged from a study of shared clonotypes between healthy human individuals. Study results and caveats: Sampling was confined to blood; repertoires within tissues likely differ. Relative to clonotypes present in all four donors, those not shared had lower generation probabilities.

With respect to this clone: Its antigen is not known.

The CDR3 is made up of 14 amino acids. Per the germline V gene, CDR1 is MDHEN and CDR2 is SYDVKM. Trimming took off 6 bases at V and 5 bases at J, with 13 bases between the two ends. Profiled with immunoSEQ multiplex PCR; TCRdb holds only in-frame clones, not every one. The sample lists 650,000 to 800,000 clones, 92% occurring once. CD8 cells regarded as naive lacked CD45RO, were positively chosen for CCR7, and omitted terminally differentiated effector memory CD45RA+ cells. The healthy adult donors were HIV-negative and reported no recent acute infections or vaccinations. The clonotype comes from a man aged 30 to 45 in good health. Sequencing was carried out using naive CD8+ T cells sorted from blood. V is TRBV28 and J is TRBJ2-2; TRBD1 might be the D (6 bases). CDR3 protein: CASSPGVWTGELFF. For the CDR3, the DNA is TGTGCCAGCAGCCCAGGGGTATGGACCGGGGAGCTGTTTTTT.